The 5 T cell receptor beta chains below were found in one sample sequenced in a study of blood T cell repertoires in COVID-19. Sequencing was performed with immunoSEQ multiplex PCR; in TCRdb, only in-frame clones are kept and a portion is missing. The data contain more than 90,000 clones, about 92% of them singletons. Material: peripheral blood. These receptors were obtained from a middle-aged man with active COVID-19.

The CDR3 DNA reads TGTGCCAGCAGCTTGGGAGGGGACGGAAACATTCAGTACTTC. This translates into CASSLGGDGNIQYF. The gene calls are TRBV7-3 and TRBJ2-4, with TRBD2 identical over 7 bases. V shed 3 bases, J shed 6 bases, and the junction held 5 bases outside the gene matches. The germline gives CDR1 SGHTA, CDR2 FQGTGA. The CDR3 has 14 amino acids.

The V and J genes are TRBV7-9 and TRBJ2-7; 9 nucleotides line up with TRBD1. After removal of 1 base from V and 7 bases from J, the junction contained 5 bases not matched to a gene. Germline CDR1 is SEHNR and CDR2 is FQNEAQ (reference sequence). The CDR3 covers 14 residues. This chain's CDR3 is CASSLGTGVREQYF. CDR3 DNA: TGTGCCAGCAGCTTAGGGACAGGGGTAAGAGAGCAGTACTTC.

The V gene is TRBV28, the J gene TRBJ2-3, with 12 bases identical to TRBD2. The CDR3 extends over 19 amino acids. From germline, CDR1 is MDHEN and CDR2 SYDVKM. Losses at the gene ends were 5 bases for V and 5 bases for J; bases not matched to a gene: 17. This CDR3 reads CASSLEVPSGRAGKDTQYF. In DNA form, the CDR3 reads TGTGCCAGCAGTCTCGAAGTTCCTAGCGGGAGGGCCGGGAAAGATACGCAGTATTTT.

This clone appeared once. The rearrangement links TRBV28 to TRBJ2-7; D is possibly TRBD1 (6 bases). V lost 6 bases and J 4 bases, leaving 19 bases between the germline ends. Germline-derived CDR1 and CDR2 are MDHEN and SYDVKM. The CDR3 contains 15 residues. The CDR3 region is CASRIGGQSKYEQYF. As DNA, the CDR3 is TGTGCCAGCAGGATAGGAGGACAGAGCAAATACGAGCAGTACTTC.

The chain joins TRBV30 to TRBJ2-1; TRBD2 matches 7 bases. From germline, CDR1 is GTSNPN and CDR2 SVGIG (reference sequence). After removal of 3 bases from V and 11 bases from J, the junction contained 13 bases not matched to a gene. The CDR3 is 14 residues long. The CDR3 protein is CAWRARGGRSKQFF. The CDR3 nucleotides are TGTGCCTGGAGGGCGAGAGGCGGGAGATCGAAGCAGTTCTTC.